The clone carrying this T cell receptor beta chain was detected only a few times. The antigen is undetermined. Germline values: CDR1 SGHTA, CDR2 FQGNSA. This CDR3 has 15 residues. V gave up 5 bases and J gave up 1 base, with 14 bases separating them. Presence of unique molecular identifiers characterized the TCR beta cDNA libraries. TCRdb independently ran MiXCR on the PCR reads; one entry per CDR3 protein. This sample has approximately 360,000 distinct CDR3 sequences, with roughly 30% found just once. The data derive from a study of post-analysis software for immune sequencing data. Study observations and caveats: About five TRBV segments were more frequent in patients than controls; TRBV5-6, TRBV5-1 and TRBV20-1 belonged to this group.

The sequence was obtained from a girl between 10 and 17 years old with multiple sclerosis. Specimen: blood. The chain is built from TRBV7-2 and TRBJ2-5, with D perhaps TRBD1 (6 bases). The DNA of the CDR3 is TGTGCCAGCAGCCCCCTCAAGGGGGTCCAAGAGACCCAGTACTTC. Translated, it gives CASSPLKGVQETQYF.